The 29 T cell receptor beta chains reported below all come from one sample, sequenced in a study of T cell responses to AZD1222 COVID-19 vaccine. Profiling relied on immunoSEQ multiplex PCR, and the TCRdb table lists in-frame clones only, not all of them. The sample holds 100,000 to 150,000 clones, approximately 89% seen once. Here the sequenced sample was peripheral blood, taken 28 days after the second AZD1222 dose. Every receptor here comes from an adult who received the AZD1222 COVID-19 vaccine.

This chain uses TRBV18 with TRBJ2-5; no definite D call. Germline V gene sequence: CDR1 KGHSH, CDR2 LQKENI. The CDR3 has 15 residues. The V end lost 1 base, the J end lost 0 bases, and 9 bases lay between the germline ends. The CDR3 is CASSPRTDNQETQYF. Written as DNA, the CDR3 is TGTGCCAGCTCACCACGTACCGACAACCAAGAGACCCAGTACTTC. Full variable domain (outside the CDR3, taken from reference TRBV18 and TRBJ2-5): NAGVMQNPRHLVRRRGQEARLRCSPMKGHSHVYWYRQLPEEGLKFMVYLQKENIIDESGMPKERFSAEFPKEGPSILRIQQVVRGDSAAYFCASSPRTDNQETQYFGPGTRLLVL.

This chain connects TRBV7-9 to TRBJ1-6, with D maybe TRBD1 (5 bases). Germline V lookup: CDR1 SEHNR, CDR2 FQNEAQ (reference sequence). This CDR3 comprises 14 residues. The germline V and J ends were trimmed by 4 bases and 10 bases, with 14 bases remaining between them. The CDR3 region is CASSSWGQGSPLHF. CDR3 nucleotides: TGTGCCAGCAGCTCCTGGGGCCAAGGATCACCCCTCCACTTT.

V usage is TRBV19 and J usage is TRBJ2-2; TRBD1 matches at 10 bases. Germline-derived CDR1 and CDR2 are LNHDA and SQIVND (reference sequence). V lost 4 bases to trimming and J lost 7 bases; unmatched junction nucleotides: 6. This CDR3 has 15 amino acids. For the CDR3, the DNA is TGTGCCAGTAGTACGTGGGGGACAGGGGACGGGGAGCTGTTTTTT. Encoded protein: CASSTWGTGDGELFF. Supplemented by reference TRBV19 and TRBJ2-2, the full variable domain reads DGGITQSPKYLFRKEGQNVTLSCEQNLNHDAMYWYRQDPGQGLRLIYYSQIVNDFQKGDIAEGYSVSREKKESFPLTVTSAQKNPTAFYLCASSTWGTGDGELFFGEGSRLTVL.

The chain joins TRBV2 to TRBJ2-7; no clear D gene. CDR3 length: 12 amino acids. The V gene's germline CDR1 is SNHLY and CDR2 FYNNEI. Trimming took 2 bases from V and 3 from J, leaving 5 bases between them. The CDR3 reads CASSEQIYEQYF. CDR3 sequence (DNA): TGTGCCAGCAGTGAACAGATCTACGAGCAGTACTTC.

The CDR3 here is CASSNSQGAGYTF. CDR3 coding DNA: TGTGCCAGTAGTAACTCACAGGGGGCTGGCTACACCTTC. The chain links TRBV19 to TRBJ1-2; 9 bases are shared with TRBD1. Germline V gene sequence: CDR1 LNHDA, CDR2 SQIVND (reference sequence). The CDR3 is made up of 13 amino acids. Losses at the gene ends were 4 bases for V and 7 bases for J; bases not matched to a gene: 4.

The chain couples TRBV3-1 (or the pseudogene TRBV3-2) to TRBJ1-2; a weak D match, TRBD1 (5 bases). CDR3 length equals 18 residues. The germline V and J ends were trimmed by 0 bases and 4 bases, with 21 bases remaining between them. Germline assignment: CDR1 LGHDT and CDR2 YNNKEL (reference sequence). The CDR3 DNA follows: TGTGCCAGCAGCCAAGAGGCGGCAGGGTCTTTGAGGTTCTATGGCTACACCTTC. Translating gives CASSQEAAGSLRFYGYTF.

This chain joins TRBV10-3 and TRBJ1-2, with D perhaps matching TRBD1 (5 bases). CDR1 and CDR2 (germline): ENHRY, SYGVKD. The germline V and J ends were trimmed by 4 bases and 5 bases, with 11 bases remaining between them. The CDR3 is 13 residues long. In DNA, the CDR3 is TGTGCCATCAGTGCCGAATGGGGGTATGGCTACACCTTC. This encodes CAISAEWGYGYTF.

This chain links TRBV5-4 with TRBJ1-3, with TRBD1 matching 9 bases. In germline, CDR1 is SGHNT, CDR2 YYREEE (reference sequence). The CDR3 length is 16 residues. The V segment lost 0 bases and the J segment 3 bases; nucleotides outside the gene matches: 4. CDR3 region: CASSLGQGVGGNTIYF. The CDR3 DNA is TGTGCCAGCAGCTTGGGACAGGGGGTTGGTGGAAACACCATATATTTT.

The gene calls are TRBV6-5 and TRBJ2-5; 9 bases are shared with TRBD2. The CDR3 runs 13 residues. V trimming: 10 bases; J trimming: 2 bases; junction bases outside the gene matches: 5. Germline CDR1 is MNHEY and CDR2 is SVGAGI. The CDR3 loop reads CATQRGAQETQYF. For the CDR3, the DNA is TGTGCCACCCAGCGGGGGGCACAAGAGACCCAGTACTTC.

The rearrangement links TRBV12-3 or TRBV12-4 to TRBJ1-2; D unclear. The CDR3 contains 13 residues. Trimming shortened V by 6 bases and J by 6 bases, and 14 bases separated the two germline ends. CDR3 nucleotides: TGTGCCAGCAGCCCGTCAGAGGAGCATGGCTACACCTTC. It is translated as CASSPSEEHGYTF.

The rearrangement joins TRBV9 to TRBJ1-5; a weak D match, TRBD1 (5 bases). The germline V gene encodes CDR1 SGDLS and CDR2 YYNGEE. This CDR3 has 15 amino acids. Trimming cost V 2 bases and J 3 bases, with 12 bases left between them. CDR3 sequence (DNA): TGTGCCAGCAGCGTCGACGGACATGACAATCAGCCCCAGCATTTT. Amino acids: CASSVDGHDNQPQHF.

The chain employs TRBV30 and TRBJ1-6; unclear D gene. CDR3 length: 17 residues. V lost 5 bases, J lost 8 bases, and 25 bases lay in between. The germline CDR1 and CDR2 sequences are GTSNPN and SVGIG (reference sequence). CDR3 residues: CAWSLWPPSIEDSPLHF. The CDR3 nucleotides are TGTGCCTGGTCACTCTGGCCACCATCAATCGAAGATTCACCCCTCCACTTT.

This clone was seen just once. The chain links TRBV27 to TRBJ2-7, with 9 bases identical to TRBD1. CDR1 is MNHEY, CDR2 SMNVEV, per germline (reference sequence). With V trimmed by 1 base and J by 6 bases, 7 bases remained unmatched. The CDR3 is 15 residues long. CDR3 in DNA: TGTGCCAGCAGTTTATTAGGGACAGGGCGCCCCGAGCAGTACTTC. Its protein is CASSLLGTGRPEQYF.

The rearrangement links TRBV28 to TRBJ1-1; D is possibly TRBD1 (5 bases). Germline loops: CDR1 MDHEN, CDR2 SYDVKM. The CDR3 length is 12 residues. V dropped 3 bases and J dropped 11 bases, with 13 bases sitting between them. CDR3 sequence reads: CASSFYPRGAFF. DNA of the CDR3: TGTGCCAGCAGTTTCTACCCCCGGGGGGCTTTCTTT.

This clone was counted a single time. V is TRBV5-1 and J is TRBJ1-6; D is perhaps TRBD1 (5 bases). This CDR3 is 18 amino acids long. Trimming cost V 4 bases and J 13 bases, with 30 bases left between them. The germline V gene has CDR1 SGHRS and CDR2 YFSETQ. The DNA for the CDR3 is TGCGCCAGCAGCCCAGACAGCTTCCGGGAAGGTGCTCGCCGGCCCCTCCACTTT. This gives the protein CASSPDSFREGARRPLHF.

As for this clone: Additional DNA sequences in this sample encode the identical CDR3. The genes are TRBV5-1 and TRBJ1-5; D perhaps matches TRBD1 (6 bases). There are 14 residues in the CDR3. Germline V gene data show CDR1 as SGHRS and CDR2 as YFSETQ. Trimming left V 0 bases short and J 2 bases short, with 6 bases between. DNA of the CDR3: TGCGCCAGCAGCTTGGAGGGGGGCAATCAGCCCCAGCATTTT. Translation gives CASSLEGGNQPQHF.

V gene TRBV5-4 combines with J gene TRBJ1-2; D not certain. The V and J ends lost 3 bases and 6 bases respectively, with 15 bases between them. Per the germline V gene, CDR1 is SGHNT and CDR2 is YYREEE (reference sequence). CDR3 length: 14 amino acids. CDR3 sequence (DNA): TGTGCCAGCAGCTCAGCAACAAAGCTGCATGGCTACACCTTC. This gives the protein CASSSATKLHGYTF.

The chain carries TRBV28 and TRBJ1-1; D is uncertain. The CDR3 is 12 amino acids. V was clipped by 5 bases and J by 11 bases, with 15 bases between them. From germline, CDR1 is MDHEN and CDR2 SYDVKM. The CDR3 nucleotides read TGTGCCAGCAGTACCGGCCAGCTCGGGGCTTTCTTT. Encoded protein: CASSTGQLGAFF.

This rearrangement joins TRBV6-2 or TRBV6-3 to TRBJ1-5; the match to TRBD1 covers 7 bases. The CDR3 loop spans 16 amino acids. Germline lookup yields CDR1 MNHEY and CDR2 SVGEGT. V shed 5 bases and J 3 bases; nucleotides not matched to a gene: 10. Here the CDR3 DNA reads TGTGCCAGCAGTCCCAGGGGGTCGGGCGCCAATCAGCCCCAGCATTTT. Amino acids: CASSPRGSGANQPQHF.

The J gene is TRBJ1-2, the V gene TRBV27; D is uncertain. The CDR3 extends over 15 amino acids. The V gene lost 2 bases and the J gene lost 4 bases, with 14 bases spanning the gap. Germline V CDR1 and CDR2: MNHEY, SMNVEV (reference sequence). DNA for the CDR3: TGTGCCAGCAGTTTACTCCCCTATGGCAGCTATGGCTACACCTTC. This translates into CASSLLPYGSYGYTF.

The CDR3 DNA follows: TGTGCCTGGAGTCCCCAGGCCGCCTACGAGCAGTACTTC. It yields the protein CAWSPQAAYEQYF. The chain employs TRBV30 and TRBJ2-7; D remains ambiguous. V was shortened by 2 bases and J by 2 bases, with 10 bases between the two germline ends. Germline V gives CDR1 GTSNPN, CDR2 SVGIG (reference sequence). CDR3 length equals 13 residues.

The chain has TRBV10-3 and TRBJ2-1, with TRBD1 matching 11 bases. Germline CDR1 ENHRY, CDR2 SYGVKD. V dropped 8 bases and J dropped 4; count of bases not matched to a gene: 10. The CDR3 has 16 residues. CDR3 sequence reads: CAIATDRGLGYNEQFF. The CDR3 bases are TGTGCCATCGCAACGGACAGGGGGCTGGGGTACAATGAGCAGTTCTTC.

J is TRBJ2-6 and V is TRBV18; D is unclear. V was pared by 3 bases and J by 4 bases, with 10 bases between. The CDR3 has 15 amino acids. Germline values: CDR1 KGHSH, CDR2 LQKENI. The CDR3 is CASSPTREGANVLTF. The CDR3 bases are TGTGCCAGCTCACCCACCCGAGAAGGGGCCAACGTCCTGACTTTC. Looking up the rest from reference TRBV18 and TRBJ2-6 gives the full variable domain: NAGVMQNPRHLVRRRGQEARLRCSPMKGHSHVYWYRQLPEEGLKFMVYLQKENIIDESGMPKERFSAEFPKEGPSILRIQQVVRGDSAAYFCASSPTREGANVLTFGAGSRLTVL.

The chain employs TRBV2 and TRBJ1-1; perhaps TRBD1 as D (6 bases). The CDR3 contains 13 residues. Trimming removed 8 bases at V and 3 bases at J, with 13 bases between. In germline, CDR1 is SNHLY, CDR2 FYNNEI. CDR3 DNA sequence: TGTGCCAGCCGTCGACAGGAGGACACTGAAGCTTTCTTT. Its protein product is CASRRQEDTEAFF.

Ten or more counts support this clone. The V gene is TRBV4-1, the J gene TRBJ1-2, with D unresolved. Germline CDR1 and CDR2: MGHRA and YSYEKL. The CDR3 loop spans 16 amino acids. Deletions cut 1 base from V and 3 bases from J, with 15 bases between. This chain's CDR3 is CASSQVIVPGHYGYTF. For the CDR3, the DNA is TGCGCCAGCAGCCAAGTTATCGTCCCTGGGCACTATGGCTACACCTTC.

The chain employs TRBV6-5 and TRBJ1-1; 9 bases align to TRBD1. The CDR3 covers 14 residues. CDR1 and CDR2 from the germline V gene are MNHEY and SVGAGI. The V gene end was trimmed by 5 bases and the J gene end by 6 bases; junction bases not matched to a gene: 7. CDR3 nucleotides: TGTGCCAGCAGTCCCCGGGACAGGGAAGCTGAAGCTTTCTTT. Translating it yields CASSPRDREAEAFF.

The chain couples TRBV14 to TRBJ2-5; the match to TRBD1 covers 7 bases. V trimming: 5 bases; J trimming: 3 bases; junction bases outside the gene matches: 24. Looked up from germline, CDR1 is SGHDN and CDR2 is FVKESK. This CDR3 spans 20 amino acids. The CDR3 sequence: CASSFKPGQRLISAEETQYF. The CDR3 bases are TGTGCCAGCAGCTTTAAACCGGGACAGAGGTTGATTTCGGCCGAAGAGACCCAGTACTTC.

This CDR3 reads CASSVDRHEQFF. DNA for the CDR3: TGTGCCAGCAGCGTAGATCGGCATGAGCAGTTCTTC. V gene TRBV9 combines with J gene TRBJ2-1; D is unresolved. Trimming took off 0 bases at V and 8 bases at J, with 6 bases between the two ends. This CDR3 is built from 12 residues. CDR1 is SGDLS, CDR2 YYNGEE, per germline.

The rearrangement uses TRBV28 and TRBJ1-1, with D possibly matching TRBD1 (6 bases). V was shortened by 5 bases and J by 0 bases, with 13 bases between the two germline ends. The germline V gene has CDR1 MDHEN and CDR2 SYDVKM. This CDR3 comprises 15 residues. CDR3 residues: CASSVRGLLNTEAFF. Here the CDR3 DNA reads TGTGCCAGCAGTGTCCGGGGGCTATTGAACACTGAAGCTTTCTTT.